The 23 T cell receptor beta chains listed next were all sequenced from one sample in a study of T cell repertoires in Merkel cell carcinoma (dated 2019 in TCRdb). Library preparation was by the immunoSEQ multiplex PCR assay. TCRdb holds this immuneACCESS table with in-frame rearrangements only. Some clones are missing; in checked studies, unresolved V genes explain under half, and the rest has no known cause. Here the sample has 12,000 to 15,000 clones; 76% occur a single time. Roughly 17% of the sample goes to the ten largest clones. The sample taken for sequencing was tumor tissue. The receptors derive from an adult with Merkel cell carcinoma.

The chain employs TRBV24-1 and TRBJ1-1, with TRBD1 as a possible D gene (6 bases). This CDR3 has 13 amino acids. Germline CDR1 KGHDR, CDR2 SFDVKD. Deletions cut 5 bases from V and 7 bases from J, with 13 bases between. The CDR3 protein is CATSGEGGSEAFF. Here the CDR3 DNA reads TGTGCCACCAGTGGAGAAGGGGGGAGTGAAGCTTTCTTT.

The V gene is TRBV30, the J gene TRBJ1-1; D might be TRBD1 (5 bases). Germline V CDR1 and CDR2: GTSNPN, SVGIG (reference sequence). The CDR3 runs 16 residues. The V end was cut by 0 bases, the J end by 5 bases, with 19 bases between. CDR3 nucleotides: TGTGCCTGGAGTGTAAAGGAAGCGGGGCGGTCGACTGAAGCTTTCTTT. This sequence encodes CAWSVKEAGRSTEAFF.

The chain recombines TRBV19 with TRBJ1-4, with 9 nucleotides matching TRBD1. The V segment lost 2 bases and the J segment 0 bases; nucleotides outside the gene matches: 7. There are 18 residues in the CDR3. Germline V gene sequence: CDR1 LNHDA, CDR2 SQIVND (reference sequence). CDR3: CASSITEDRGSTNEKLFF. The CDR3 bases are TGTGCCAGTAGTATAACGGAGGACAGGGGATCAACTAATGAAAAACTGTTTTTT.

This clone was observed a few times. The chain uses TRBV27 and TRBJ1-2; 9 bases agree with TRBD1. The germline V gene has CDR1 MNHEY and CDR2 SMNVEV (reference sequence). V dropped 6 bases and J dropped 2; count of bases not matched to a gene: 4. This CDR3 is built from 14 residues. This CDR3 reads CASRRDRVNYGYTF. The CDR3 DNA reads as TGTGCCAGCAGGCGGGACAGGGTAAACTATGGCTACACCTTC.

The chain combines TRBV6-1 with TRBJ1-1; 7 bases align to TRBD1. V lost 3 bases to trimming and J lost 1 base; unmatched junction nucleotides: 5. The CDR3 has 15 amino acids. CDR1 is MNHNS, CDR2 SASEGT, per germline. In nucleotides, the CDR3 is TGTGCCAGCAGTGACCCCAGGGGGGAGAACACTGAAGCTTTCTTT. It translates to CASSDPRGENTEAFF.

The chain combines TRBV6-6 with TRBJ2-5; 9 positions agree with TRBD2. Germline trimming cut 7 bases from V and 5 bases from J; bases unmatched to any gene: 2. Germline V gene sequence: CDR1 MNHNY, CDR2 SVGAGI (reference sequence). This CDR3 contains 12 residues. CDR3 loop: CASKAGGETQYF. CDR3 DNA: TGTGCCAGCAAAGCGGGGGGTGAGACCCAGTACTTC.

The chain links TRBV27 to TRBJ1-1; D call uncertain. The CDR3 covers 15 residues. The germline gives CDR1 MNHEY, CDR2 SMNVEV (reference sequence). The germline V and J ends were trimmed by 1 base and 6 bases, with 15 bases remaining between them. CDR3 bases: TGTGCCAGCAGTTTATATTCAGGTAGGGCCGCTGAAGCTTTCTTT. This gives the protein CASSLYSGRAAEAFF.

This clone was picked up one time. The chain employs TRBV10-3 and TRBJ1-1, with 12 bases aligning to TRBD1. From germline, CDR1 is ENHRY and CDR2 SYGVKD. The V segment lost 5 bases and the J segment 1 base; nucleotides outside the gene matches: 2. The CDR3 has 15 amino acids. The CDR3 reads CAISRGQGANTEAFF. CDR3 DNA sequence: TGTGCCATCAGTCGGGGACAGGGGGCGAACACTGAAGCTTTCTTT.

V and J are TRBV27 and TRBJ1-1; the D is unclear. V shed 3 bases and J shed 2 bases, with 7 bases lying between them. The CDR3 runs to 13 residues. Looked up from germline, CDR1 is MNHEY and CDR2 is SMNVEV (reference sequence). The CDR3 reads CASSLERNTEAFF. The DNA of the CDR3 is TGTGCCAGCAGTTTGGAGCGTAACACTGAAGCTTTCTTT.

This clone was seen a few times. The chain employs TRBV7-9 and TRBJ2-3; D ambiguous. The CDR3 has 13 amino acids. Deletions cut 2 bases from V and 0 bases from J, with 3 bases between. Per germline, CDR1 SEHNR and CDR2 FQNEAQ (reference sequence). The CDR3 loop is CASSLLSTDTQYF. The CDR3 DNA follows: TGTGCCAGCAGCTTACTGAGCACAGATACGCAGTATTTT.

The rearrangement uses TRBV7-2 and TRBJ2-2; D is unclear. The CDR3 has 16 residues. V shed 4 bases and J shed 0 bases, with 12 bases lying between them. Germline V lookup: CDR1 SGHTA, CDR2 FQGNSA. The CDR3 region is CASSSTQITNTGELFF. CDR3 DNA sequence: TGTGCCAGCAGCTCGACACAGATTACGAACACCGGGGAGCTGTTTTTT.

CDR3 protein: CASSLDFQGYNEQFF. CDR3 DNA: TGTGCCAGCAGCTTAGATTTCCAGGGATACAATGAGCAGTTCTTC. V usage is TRBV7-2 and J usage is TRBJ2-1; D may be TRBD1 (5 bases). Germline V CDR1 and CDR2: SGHTA, FQGNSA. The ends were cut back, 1 base at V and 4 bases at J, with 11 bases in the middle. The CDR3 is 15 amino acids.

As regards this clone: The same CDR3 arises from other DNA sequences in this sample as well. The genes are TRBV7-3 and TRBJ1-2, with D possibly matching TRBD1 (5 bases). Deletions cut 5 bases from V and 2 bases from J, with 12 bases between. Germline V gene sequence: CDR1 SGHTA, CDR2 FQGTGA. This CDR3 contains 14 residues. The CDR3 sequence is CASSPGTANYGYTF. DNA for the CDR3: TGTGCCAGCAGCCCCGGGACGGCGAACTATGGCTACACCTTC.

This clone was counted only a few times. The gene calls are TRBV7-9 and TRBJ2-7, with 7 bases fitting TRBD1. J lost 4 bases, V lost 5 bases, and 8 bases had no gene match. This CDR3 is 14 amino acids long. The germline CDR1 and CDR2 sequences are SEHNR and FQNEAQ (reference sequence). Here the CDR3 reads CASSLTGNLYEQYF. The DNA for the CDR3 is TGTGCCAGCAGCCTGACAGGGAATTTGTACGAGCAGTACTTC. Full variable domain (outside the CDR3, taken from reference TRBV7-9 and TRBJ2-7): DTGVSQNPRHKITKRGQNVTFRCDPISEHNRLYWYRQTLGQGPEFLTYFQNEAQLEKSRLLSDRFSAERPKGSFSTLEIQRTEQGDSAMYLCASSLTGNLYEQYFGPGTRLTVT.

The V call is TRBV4-2, the J call TRBJ2-2; no clear D gene. The ends were cut back, 4 bases at V and 0 bases at J, with 12 bases in the middle. The CDR3 spans 16 residues. The germline gives CDR1 LGHNA, CDR2 YNFKEQ. This CDR3 reads CASSPDPNSNTGELFF. The CDR3 DNA follows: TGTGCCAGCAGCCCGGACCCGAATTCGAACACCGGGGAGCTGTTTTTT.

This clone was recorded once. The rearrangement joins TRBV23-1 to TRBJ2-5; 11 nucleotides align to TRBD1. TRBV23-1 is known as an ORF, though its function is uncertain. Losses at the gene ends were 4 bases for V and 4 bases for J; bases not matched to a gene: 2. This CDR3 is 14 amino acids long. The CDR3 region has the DNA TGCGCCAGCAGTCTGGGGACAGGGGGAGAGACCCAGTACTTC. The encoded protein is CASSLGTGGETQYF.

V gene TRBV7-9 combines with J gene TRBJ1-1; weak D call: TRBD1 (6 bases). This CDR3 region has 14 residues. The V end was cut by 2 bases, the J end by 5 bases, with 12 bases between. Per the germline V gene, CDR1 is SEHNR and CDR2 is FQNEAQ (reference sequence). The CDR3: CASSLLAGATEAFF. CDR3 DNA: TGTGCCAGCAGCTTATTAGCAGGGGCAACTGAAGCTTTCTTT.

The rearrangement links TRBV27 to TRBJ1-2, with D maybe TRBD1 (5 bases). Per germline, CDR1 MNHEY and CDR2 SMNVEV (reference sequence). With 0 bases removed from V and 4 bases from J, the gap between germline ends came to 12 bases. The length of the CDR3 is 15 residues. Here the CDR3 reads CASSLSQGRTYGYTF. CDR3 nucleotide sequence: TGTGCCAGCAGTTTATCGCAGGGCAGGACCTATGGCTACACCTTC.

The genes are TRBV19 and TRBJ1-3, with 7 bases matching TRBD1. Germline V CDR1 and CDR2: LNHDA, SQIVND (reference sequence). The CDR3 sequence is 16 residues long. Losses at the gene ends were 5 bases for V and 2 bases for J; bases not matched to a gene: 9. The CDR3 DNA follows: TGTGCCAGTAGTCTCAGACAGGGAGGACCTGGAAACACCATATATTTT. It encodes CASSLRQGGPGNTIYF.

In its sample, this clone was seen a few times. The J gene is TRBJ1-2, the V gene TRBV10-3; D is perhaps TRBD1 (5 bases). The CDR3 extends over 12 amino acids. V lost 7 bases and J lost 6, with 12 bases in between. Germline V gene lookup returns CDR1 ENHRY and CDR2 SYGVKD. CDR3 nucleotides: TGTGCCATCAAGGGAGGAGGGGATGGCTACACCTTC. Encoded protein: CAIKGGGDGYTF.

This chain joins TRBV7-9 and TRBJ1-3; D unclear. The V end lost 1 base, the J end lost 0 bases, and 7 bases lay between the germline ends. CDR1 and CDR2 from the germline V gene are SEHNR and FQNEAQ (reference sequence). This CDR3 spans 15 amino acids. CDR3 in amino acids: CASSLGPSSGNTIYF. Here the CDR3 DNA reads TGTGCCAGCAGCTTAGGACCGTCCTCTGGAAACACCATATATTTT.

This chain joins TRBV24-1 and TRBJ1-2; 7 bases are shared with TRBD1. The CDR3 contains 18 residues. J gave up 0 bases and V 0 bases, and 9 bases lay outside the gene matches. Germline CDR1 reads KGHDR; CDR2 reads SFDVKD. The CDR3 nucleotides are TGTGCCACCAGTGATTTGTGCCGGACAGGTGCCGCTAACTATGGCTACACCTTC. It specifies CATSDLCRTGAANYGYTF.

This clone was counted a few times. CDR3 amino acids: CASSYPTAASALNQPQHF. The CDR3 DNA reads as TGTGCCAGCAGTTATCCCACGGCAGCATCAGCCTTGAATCAGCCCCAGCATTTT. The chain couples TRBV6-2 or TRBV6-3 to TRBJ1-5; D gene unclear. The CDR3 runs to 18 residues. Trimming shortened V by 3 bases and J by 4 bases, and 22 bases separated the two germline ends. Germline CDR1 MNHEY, CDR2 SVGEGT.